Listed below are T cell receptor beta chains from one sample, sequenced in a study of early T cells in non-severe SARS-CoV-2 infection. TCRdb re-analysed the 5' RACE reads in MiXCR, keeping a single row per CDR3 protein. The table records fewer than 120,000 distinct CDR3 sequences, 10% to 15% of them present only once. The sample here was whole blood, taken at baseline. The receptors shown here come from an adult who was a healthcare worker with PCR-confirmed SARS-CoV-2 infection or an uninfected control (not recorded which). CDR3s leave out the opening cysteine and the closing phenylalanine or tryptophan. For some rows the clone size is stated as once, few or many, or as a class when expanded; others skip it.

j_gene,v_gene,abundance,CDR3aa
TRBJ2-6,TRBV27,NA,ASSFSRDYSGANVLT
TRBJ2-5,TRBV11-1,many,ASTSGWAETQY
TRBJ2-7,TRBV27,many,ASSLTPQSYEQY
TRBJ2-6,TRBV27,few,ASSLWVGSGANVLT
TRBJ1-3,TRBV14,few,ASMGLTGSSGNTIY
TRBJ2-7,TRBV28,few,ASSFSAVSYEQY
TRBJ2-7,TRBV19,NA,ASSTTGMGYEQY
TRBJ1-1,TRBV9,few,ASTPGALNTEAF
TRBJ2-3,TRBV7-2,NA,ASSSSSTQY
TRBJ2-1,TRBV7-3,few,ASSLQGRFNNEQF
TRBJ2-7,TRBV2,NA,ASTPRWGGEQY
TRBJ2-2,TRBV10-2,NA,ASSEPRLAGGFGELF
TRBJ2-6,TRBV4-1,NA,ASSQGTGTGANVLT
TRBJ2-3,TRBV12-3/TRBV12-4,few,ASRPTRQGRTDTQY
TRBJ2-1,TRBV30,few,AWSLPSGRFSYNEQF
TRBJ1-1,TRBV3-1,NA,ASSSNTPSTEAF
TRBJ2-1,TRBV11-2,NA,ASSLSVGGSNEQF
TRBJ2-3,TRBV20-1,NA,SALGDVTQY
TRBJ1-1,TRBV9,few,ASSVEGGTEAF
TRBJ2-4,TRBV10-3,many,AISEKATTVQY
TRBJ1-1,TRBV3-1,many,ASSQDLQRIEAF
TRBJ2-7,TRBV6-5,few,ATRGAGRNEQY
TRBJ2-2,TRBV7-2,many,ASSPFGAAIYTGELF
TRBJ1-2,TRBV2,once,ASSRAEAFYGYT
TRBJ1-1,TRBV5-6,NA,ASSLITTGGTEAF
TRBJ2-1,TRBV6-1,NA,ASRQYNEQF
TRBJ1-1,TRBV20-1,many,SARDERKMNTEAF
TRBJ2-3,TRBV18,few,ASSPRSLAGDTQY
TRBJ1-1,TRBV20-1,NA,SASRTDTEAF
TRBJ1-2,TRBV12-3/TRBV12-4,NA,ASRGRRDTRRYGYT
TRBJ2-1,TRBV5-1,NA,ASQEFYNEQF
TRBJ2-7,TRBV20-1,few,SAGTGSSYEQY
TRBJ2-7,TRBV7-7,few,ASSSETYPYEQY
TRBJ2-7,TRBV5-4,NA,ASSLATGHYEQY
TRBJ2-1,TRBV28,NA,ASTPGLYNEQF
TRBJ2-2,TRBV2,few,ASRGSSNTGELF
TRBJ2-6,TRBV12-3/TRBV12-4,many,ASTPSGLIVGANVLT
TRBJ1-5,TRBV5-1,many,ASSTGQGGQPQH
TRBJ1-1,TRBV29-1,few,SAERAVNTEAF
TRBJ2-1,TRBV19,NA,ASSSRVNEQF
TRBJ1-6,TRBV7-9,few,ASSLGQGDTLH